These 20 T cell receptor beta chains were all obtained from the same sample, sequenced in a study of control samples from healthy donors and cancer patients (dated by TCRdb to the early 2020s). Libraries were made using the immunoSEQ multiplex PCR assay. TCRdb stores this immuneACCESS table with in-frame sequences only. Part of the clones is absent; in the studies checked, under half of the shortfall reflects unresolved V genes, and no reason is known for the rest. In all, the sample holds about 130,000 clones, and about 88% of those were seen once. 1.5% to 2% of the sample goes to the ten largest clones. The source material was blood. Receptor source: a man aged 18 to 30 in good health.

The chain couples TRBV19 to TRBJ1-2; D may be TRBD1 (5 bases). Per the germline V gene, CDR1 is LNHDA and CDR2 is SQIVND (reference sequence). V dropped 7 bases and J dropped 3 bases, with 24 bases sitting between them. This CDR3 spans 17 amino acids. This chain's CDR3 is CASTAKGRGLKDYGYTF. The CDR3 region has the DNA TGTGCCAGTACTGCTAAGGGTCGGGGACTAAAGGACTATGGCTACACCTTC.

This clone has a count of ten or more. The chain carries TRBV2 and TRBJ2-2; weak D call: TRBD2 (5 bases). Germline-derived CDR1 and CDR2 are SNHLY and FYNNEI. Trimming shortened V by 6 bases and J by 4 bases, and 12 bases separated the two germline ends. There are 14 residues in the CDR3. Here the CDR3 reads CASRRSGLTGELFF. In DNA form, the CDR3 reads TGTGCCAGCAGGAGATCAGGACTCACCGGGGAGCTGTTTTTT.

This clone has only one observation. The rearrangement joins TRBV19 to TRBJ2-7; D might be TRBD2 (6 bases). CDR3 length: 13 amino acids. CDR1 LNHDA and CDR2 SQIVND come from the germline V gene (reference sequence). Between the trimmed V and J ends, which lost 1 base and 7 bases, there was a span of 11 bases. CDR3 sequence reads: CASSIAGVEEQYF. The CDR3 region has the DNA TGTGCCAGTAGTATAGCGGGAGTGGAGGAGCAGTACTTC.

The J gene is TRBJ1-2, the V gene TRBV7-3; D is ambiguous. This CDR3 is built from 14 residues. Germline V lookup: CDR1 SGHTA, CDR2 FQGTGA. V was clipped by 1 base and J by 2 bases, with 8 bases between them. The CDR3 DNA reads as TGTGCCAGCAGCTTAATTGGTAGAAACTATGGCTACACCTTC. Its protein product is CASSLIGRNYGYTF.

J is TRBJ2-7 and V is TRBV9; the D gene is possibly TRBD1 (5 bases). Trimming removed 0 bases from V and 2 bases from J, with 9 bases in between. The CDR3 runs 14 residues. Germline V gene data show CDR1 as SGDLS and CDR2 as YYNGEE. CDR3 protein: CASSVATATYEQYF. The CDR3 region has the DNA TGTGCCAGCAGCGTAGCGACAGCTACCTACGAGCAGTACTTC.

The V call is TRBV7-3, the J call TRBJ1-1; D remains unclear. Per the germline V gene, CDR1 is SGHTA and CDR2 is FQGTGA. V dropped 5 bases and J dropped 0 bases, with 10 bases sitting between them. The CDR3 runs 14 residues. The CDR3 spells CASSPSLMNTEAFF. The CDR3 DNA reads TGTGCCAGCAGCCCGTCCCTAATGAACACTGAAGCTTTCTTT. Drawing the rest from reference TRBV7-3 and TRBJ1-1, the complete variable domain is GAGVSQTPSNKVTEKGKYVELRCDPISGHTALYWYRQSLGQGPEFLIYFQGTGAADDSGLPNDRFFAVRPEGSVSTLKIQRTERGDSAVYLCASSPSLMNTEAFFGQGTRLTVV.

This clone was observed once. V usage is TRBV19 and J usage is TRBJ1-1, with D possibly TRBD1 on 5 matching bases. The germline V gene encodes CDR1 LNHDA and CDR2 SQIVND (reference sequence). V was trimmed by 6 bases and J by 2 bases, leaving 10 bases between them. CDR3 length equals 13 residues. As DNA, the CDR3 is TGTGCCAGTAGCCGAAGGGGAAACACTGAAGCTTTCTTT. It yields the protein CASSRRGNTEAFF.

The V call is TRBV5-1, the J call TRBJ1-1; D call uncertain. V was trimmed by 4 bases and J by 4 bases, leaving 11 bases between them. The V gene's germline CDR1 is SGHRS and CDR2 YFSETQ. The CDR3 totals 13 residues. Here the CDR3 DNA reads TGCGCCAGCAGCACGGACCCGGGCACTGAAGCTTTCTTT. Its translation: CASSTDPGTEAFF.

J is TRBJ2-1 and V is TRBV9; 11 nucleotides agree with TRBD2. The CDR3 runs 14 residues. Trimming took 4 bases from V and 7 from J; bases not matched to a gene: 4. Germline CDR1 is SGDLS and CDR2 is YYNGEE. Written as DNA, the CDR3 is TGTGCCAGCAGCAGTCTAGCGGGAGGAAATGAGCAGTTCTTC. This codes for CASSSLAGGNEQFF.

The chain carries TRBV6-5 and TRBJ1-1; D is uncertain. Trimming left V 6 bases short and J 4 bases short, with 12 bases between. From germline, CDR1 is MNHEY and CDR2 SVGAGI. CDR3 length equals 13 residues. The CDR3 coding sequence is TGTGCCAGCAGGCCAGGCTGGGGCACTGAAGCTTTCTTT. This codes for CASRPGWGTEAFF.

The CDR3 nucleotides are TGCAGCGTGGGGACTAGGCGTGACGAGCAGTACTTC. Its translation is CSVGTRRDEQYF. The chain is built from TRBV29-1 and TRBJ2-7; 8 positions match TRBD2. The trim removed 6 bases at V and 5 bases at J, leaving 6 bases unmatched. The length of the CDR3 is 12 residues. CDR1 SQVTM and CDR2 ANQGSEA come from the germline V gene.

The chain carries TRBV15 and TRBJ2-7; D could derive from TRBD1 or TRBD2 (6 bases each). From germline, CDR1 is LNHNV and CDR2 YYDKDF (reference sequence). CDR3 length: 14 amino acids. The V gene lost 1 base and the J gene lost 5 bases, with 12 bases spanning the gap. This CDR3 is CATSRGSGAHEQYF. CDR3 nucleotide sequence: TGTGCCACCAGCAGAGGATCGGGGGCCCACGAGCAGTACTTC.

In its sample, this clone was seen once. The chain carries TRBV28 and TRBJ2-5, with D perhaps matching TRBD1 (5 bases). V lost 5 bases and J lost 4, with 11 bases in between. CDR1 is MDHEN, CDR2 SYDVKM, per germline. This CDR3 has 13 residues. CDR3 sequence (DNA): TGTGCCAGCAGTAGCAGGGCGGCAGAGACCCAGTACTTC. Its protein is CASSSRAAETQYF. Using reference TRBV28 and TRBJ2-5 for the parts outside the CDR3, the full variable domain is DVKVTQSSRYLVKRTGEKVFLECVQDMDHENMFWYRQDPGLGLRLIYFSYDVKMKEKGDIPEGYSVSREKKERFSLILESASTNQTSMYLCASSSRAAETQYFGPGTRLLVL.

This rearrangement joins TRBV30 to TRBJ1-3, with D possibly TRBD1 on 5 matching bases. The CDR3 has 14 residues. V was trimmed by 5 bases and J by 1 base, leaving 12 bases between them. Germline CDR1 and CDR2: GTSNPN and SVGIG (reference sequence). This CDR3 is CAWFTGFSGNTIYF. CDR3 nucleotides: TGTGCCTGGTTTACAGGTTTTTCTGGAAACACCATATATTTT.

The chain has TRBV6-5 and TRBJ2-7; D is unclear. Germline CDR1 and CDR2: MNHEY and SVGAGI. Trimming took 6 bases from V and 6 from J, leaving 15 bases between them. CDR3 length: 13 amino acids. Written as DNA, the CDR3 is TGTGCCAGCAGACTCTTCCAGGAGTTCGAGCAGTACTTC. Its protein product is CASRLFQEFEQYF.

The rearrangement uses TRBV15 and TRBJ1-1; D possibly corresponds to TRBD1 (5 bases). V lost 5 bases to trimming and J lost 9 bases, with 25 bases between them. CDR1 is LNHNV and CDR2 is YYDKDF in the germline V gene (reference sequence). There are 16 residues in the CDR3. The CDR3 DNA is TGTGCCACCAGCCCACGACCCGGCAGGGATTCGAATCAAGCTTTCTTT. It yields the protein CATSPRPGRDSNQAFF.

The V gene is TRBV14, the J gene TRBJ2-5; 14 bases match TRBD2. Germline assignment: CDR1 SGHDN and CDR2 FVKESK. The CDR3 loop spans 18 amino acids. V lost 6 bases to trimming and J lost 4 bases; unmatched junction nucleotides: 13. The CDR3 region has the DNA TGTGCCAGCAGGTCCGGGACTAGCGGGAGTTGGGGTGTAGAGACCCAGTACTTC. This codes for CASRSGTSGSWGVETQYF.

The CDR3 coding sequence is TGTGCCAGCAGTTCCAGGGGCGGGGAAAAACTGTTTTTT. It encodes CASSSRGGEKLFF. The rearrangement joins TRBV27 to TRBJ1-4; D might be TRBD1 (6 bases). Germline lookup yields CDR1 MNHEY and CDR2 SMNVEV (reference sequence). V was cut by 4 bases and J by 8 bases, with 11 bases left in between. This CDR3 contains 13 residues.

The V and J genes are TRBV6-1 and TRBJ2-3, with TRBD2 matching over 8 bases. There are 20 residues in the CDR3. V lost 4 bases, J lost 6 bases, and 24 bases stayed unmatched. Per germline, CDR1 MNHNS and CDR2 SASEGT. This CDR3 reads CASSGPTSSGSLMGADTQYF. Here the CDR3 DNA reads TGTGCCAGCAGTGGACCGACCTCTAGCGGGTCCCTGATGGGGGCTGATACGCAGTATTTT.

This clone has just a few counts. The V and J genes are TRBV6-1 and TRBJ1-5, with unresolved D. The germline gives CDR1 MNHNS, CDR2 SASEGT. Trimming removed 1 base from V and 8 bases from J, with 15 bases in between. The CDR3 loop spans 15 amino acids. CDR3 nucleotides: TGTGCCAGCAGTGAAGACGGCTCTGGGAGTGAGCCCCAGCATTTT. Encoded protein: CASSEDGSGSEPQHF.